The count of the clone carrying this T cell receptor beta chain is one. Measured with immunoSEQ multiplex PCR; TCRdb has only the in-frame clones, and not every one. Seen here are under 300,000 clones, around 80% observed once, and the top ten hold 13%. This sample is drawn from a study of control samples from healthy donors and cancer patients. This CDR3 is built from 15 residues. The V end was cut by 0 bases, the J end by 1 base, with 9 bases between. In germline, CDR1 is SGHRS, CDR2 YFSETQ. The rearrangement links TRBV5-1 to TRBJ2-3, with D hard to call. The source is a woman aged 55-70 years with lung cancer. Sequencing input: PBMCs. DNA for the CDR3: TGCGCCAGCAGCTTGGCCAAGATGGGCACAGATACGCAGTATTTT. The encoded protein is CASSLAKMGTDTQYF.